This T cell receptor beta chain was sequenced during a study of radiotherapy plus CTLA-4 blockade in lung cancer. V was trimmed by 0 bases and J by 8 bases, leaving 8 bases between them. Germline CDR1 SGHRS, CDR2 YFSETQ. The length of the CDR3 is 12 residues. To note about this clone: The antigen remains undetermined.

Whole-study findings and limits: Expansion in blood of tumor-derived TCR clones was seen after radiotherapy plus ipilimumab. The best predictor of response was reported to be early blood T cell clone dynamics, with interferon-beta.

Profiled with immunoSEQ multiplex PCR; TCRdb holds only in-frame clones, not every one. The sample includes about 28,000 clones, over 75% of them seen just once. J is TRBJ1-2 and V is TRBV5-1, with D possibly matching TRBD1 (5 bases). The input for sequencing was peripheral blood, taken from a patient treated with radiotherapy plus ipilimumab. The source is a human donor with non-small cell lung cancer who had stable disease on radiotherapy plus ipilimumab. CDR3 coding DNA: TGCGCCAGCAGCTTGGAAAGGGGAGGCTACACCTTC. This sequence encodes CASSLERGGYTF.